The T cell receptor (beta chain) under discussion was sequenced for a study of CD8+ T cells in alopecia areata. As to treatment: oral pan-JAK inhibitor, 5-10 mg twice daily. Extracted from the samples, RNA was reverse transcribed into cDNA to serve as the sequencing template. The protocol was immunoSEQ multiplex PCR, while the TCRdb copy is restricted to in-frame clones and leaves out a portion. The repertoire holds about 220,000 clones, with less than 75% as singletons. V shed 7 bases, J shed 5 bases, and the junction held 12 bases outside the gene matches. This CDR3 has 14 amino acids. The germline V gene encodes CDR1 SQVTM and CDR2 ANQGSEA.

The sample was CD4+ T cells sorted from blood, taken at week 4, from a patient treated with tofacitinib. The clonotype originates from a human donor with alopecia areata. This rearrangement joins TRBV29-1 to TRBJ1-2; 8 positions agree with TRBD1. The CDR3 DNA is TGCAGCGCCCCTCAAACAGGGGGTGGGTATGGCTACACCTTC. The encoded protein is CSAPQTGGGYGYTF. The entire variable domain, with the rest obtained from reference TRBV29-1 and TRBJ1-2, is as follows: SAVISQKPSRDICQRGTSLTIQCQVDSQVTMMFWYRQQPGQSLTLIATANQGSEATYESGFVIDKFPISRPNLTFSTLTVSNMSPEDSSIYLCSAPQTGGGYGYTFGSGTRLTVV.